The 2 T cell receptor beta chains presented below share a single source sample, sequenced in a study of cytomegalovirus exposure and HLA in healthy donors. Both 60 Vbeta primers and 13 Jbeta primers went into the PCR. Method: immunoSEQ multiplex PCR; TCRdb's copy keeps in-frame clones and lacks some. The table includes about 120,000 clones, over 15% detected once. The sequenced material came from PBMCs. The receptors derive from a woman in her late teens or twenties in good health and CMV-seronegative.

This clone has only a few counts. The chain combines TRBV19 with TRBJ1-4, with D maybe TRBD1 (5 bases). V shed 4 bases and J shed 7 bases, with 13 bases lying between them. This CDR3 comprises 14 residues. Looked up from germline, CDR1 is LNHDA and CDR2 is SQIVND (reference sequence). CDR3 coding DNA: TGTGCCAGTAGTACGACTCGGAGGGGTGAAAAACTGTTTTTT. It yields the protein CASSTTRRGEKLFF.

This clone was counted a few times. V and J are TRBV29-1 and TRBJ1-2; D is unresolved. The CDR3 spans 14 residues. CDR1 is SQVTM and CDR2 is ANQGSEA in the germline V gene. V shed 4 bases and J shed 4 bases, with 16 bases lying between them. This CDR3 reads CSVVTAHGAYGYTF. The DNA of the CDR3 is TGCAGCGTTGTCACGGCCCATGGAGCCTATGGCTACACCTTC.